This TCR beta chain emerged from a study of CD8 T cells in ankylosing spondylitis. Per the germline V gene, CDR1 is SGDLS and CDR2 is YYNGEE. V lost 0 bases, J lost 1 base, and 3 bases stayed unmatched. This CDR3 is built from 18 residues. Libraries for TCR beta were made by quantitative 5'-RACE with molecular barcodes. TCRdb reprocessed the 5' RACE reads via MiXCR and lists one record per CDR3 protein. The sample lists roughly 42,000 distinct CDR3 sequences; less than 3.5% were seen once. Whole-study results and caveats: There was reportedly significant enrichment of clones that were disease-linked in matched ankylosing spondylitis synovial fluid. Relatively scarce in peripheral blood, disease-linked clones were CD8+.

At least ten counts were recorded for this clonotype. Antigen specificity is unknown. The gene calls are TRBV9 and TRBJ2-6; 11 bases are shared with TRBD2. The clonotype comes from a male donor with ankylosing spondylitis or in good health (not recorded which). Sequencing was performed on blood, either unsorted or a sorted T cell fraction (not recorded which). CDR3 protein: CASSVGLAGLSGANVLTF. CDR3 DNA sequence: TGTGCCAGCAGCGTAGGACTAGCGGGACTATCTGGGGCCAACGTCCTGACTTTC.